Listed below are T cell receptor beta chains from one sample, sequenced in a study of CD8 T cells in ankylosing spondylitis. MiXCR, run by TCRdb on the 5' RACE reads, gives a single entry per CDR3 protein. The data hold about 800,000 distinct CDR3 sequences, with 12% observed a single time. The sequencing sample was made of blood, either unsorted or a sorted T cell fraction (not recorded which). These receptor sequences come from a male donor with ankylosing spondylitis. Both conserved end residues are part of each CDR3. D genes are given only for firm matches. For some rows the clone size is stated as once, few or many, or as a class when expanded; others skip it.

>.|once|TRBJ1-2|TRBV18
TGTGCCAGCTTTTACAGCGCTTTACCTAACTATGGCTACACCTTC
CASFYSALPNYGYTF
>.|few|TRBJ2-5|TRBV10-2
TGCGCCAGCAGTGGGCCCGCAGGGTCCATGGGGGAGACCCAGTACTTC
CASSGPAGSMGETQYF
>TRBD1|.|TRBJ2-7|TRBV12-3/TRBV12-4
TGTGCCAGCAGTTTAAAAACAGGGGGCTTCTACGAGCAGTACTTC
CASSLKTGGFYEQYF
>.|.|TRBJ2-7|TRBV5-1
TGCGCCAGCAGCTTGGACAGGCTGGGATACGAGCAGTACTTC
CASSLDRLGYEQYF
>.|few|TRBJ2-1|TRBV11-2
TGTGCCAGCAGCTTAGATCACCGGAGACTGAAGAACTACAATGAGCAGTTCTTC
CASSLDHRRLKNYNEQFF
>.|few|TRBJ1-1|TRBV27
TGTGCCAGCAGTCCCGGGCGTGGGAGGTCCACTGAAGCTTTCTTT
CASSPGRGRSTEAFF
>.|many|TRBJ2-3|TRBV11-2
TGTGCCAGCAGCTTAGCGGTAGAGGATACGCAGTATTTT
CASSLAVEDTQYF
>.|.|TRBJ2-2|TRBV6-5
TGTGCCAGCAGTACTATACAGAACACCGGGGAGCTGTTTTTT
CASSTIQNTGELFF
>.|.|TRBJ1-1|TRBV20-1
TGCAGTGCTAGAGATGGCGGCGGAGGAGCTTTCTTT
CSARDGGGGAFF
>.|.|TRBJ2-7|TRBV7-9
TGTGCCAGCAGCGGTACATATGACGAGCAGTACTTC
CASSGTYDEQYF
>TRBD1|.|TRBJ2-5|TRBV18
TGTGCCAGCTCACCGCCGACCGGGGACAGTCAAGAGACCCAGTACTTC
CASSPPTGDSQETQYF
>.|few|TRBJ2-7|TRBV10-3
TGTGCCATAGGTAACAGAGTTTACGAGCAGTACTTC
CAIGNRVYEQYF
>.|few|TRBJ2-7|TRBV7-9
TGTGCCAGCAGCTCAAGCAGCCTGGGATCCCACGAGCAGTACTTC
CASSSSSLGSHEQYF
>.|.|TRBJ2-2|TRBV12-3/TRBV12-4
TGTGCCAGCAGAACGACATTCGGGGAGCTGTTTTTT
CASRTTFGELFF
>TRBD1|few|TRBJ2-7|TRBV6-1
TGTGCCAGCAGGCATAGGGGGCCGAGCTCCTACGAGCAGTACTTC
CASRHRGPSSYEQYF
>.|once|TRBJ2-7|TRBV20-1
TGCAGTGCTGGCAACAGGTTCTCCTTCGAGCAGTACTTC
CSAGNRFSFEQYF
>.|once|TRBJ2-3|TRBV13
TGTGCCAGCAGCTCCGGACTCTCCTCCCACACAGATACGCAGTATTTT
CASSSGLSSHTDTQYF
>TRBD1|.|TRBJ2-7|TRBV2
TGTGCCAGCAGTGAAGAATTGGGACAGGGGTTGAACGAGCAGTACTTC
CASSEELGQGLNEQYF
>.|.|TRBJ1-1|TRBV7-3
TGTGCCAGCAGCTTAGGGAACACGGACACTGAAGCTTTCTTT
CASSLGNTDTEAFF
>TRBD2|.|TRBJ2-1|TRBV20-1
TGCAGTGCTACCAGACTAGCGGGCCTAGATGAGCAGTTCTTC
CSATRLAGLDEQFF
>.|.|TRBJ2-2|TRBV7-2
TGTGCCAGCACTGGGGCCCGTTCGAACACCGGGGAGCTGTTTTTT
CASTGARSNTGELFF
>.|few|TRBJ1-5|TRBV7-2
TGTGCCAGCAGCCCGTCGTGGGCCCAGCCCCAGCATTTT
CASSPSWAQPQHF
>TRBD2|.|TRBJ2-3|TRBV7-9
TGTGCCAGCGGCCCGGGACTAGCAGCAGATACGCAGTATTTT
CASGPGLAADTQYF
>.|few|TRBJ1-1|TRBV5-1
TGCGCCAGCAGCTCCAGGGGACCCCTGGACACTGAAGCTTTCTTT
CASSSRGPLDTEAFF
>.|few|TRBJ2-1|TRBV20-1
TGCAGTGCTGACTGGGGAGGGGGCTACAATGAGCAGTTCTTC
CSADWGGGYNEQFF
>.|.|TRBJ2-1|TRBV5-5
TGTGCCAGCAGCTTGAGGGCCCCACAGGGACCCATCAATGAGCAGTTCTTC
CASSLRAPQGPINEQFF
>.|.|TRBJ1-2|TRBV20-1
TGCAGTGCTAGAGTCCATTACGGCTACACCTTC
CSARVHYGYTF
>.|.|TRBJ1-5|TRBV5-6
TGTGCCAGCAGCGCCAGACTAGGCAATCAGCCCCAGCATTTT
CASSARLGNQPQHF
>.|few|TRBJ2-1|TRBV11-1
TGTGCCAGCAGCTCGAGAGGGGACCGCTACAATGAGCAGTTCTTC
CASSSRGDRYNEQFF
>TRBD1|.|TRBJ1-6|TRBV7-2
TGTGCCAGCAGCTCCCTGACAGGGCGTAATTCACCCCTCCACTTT
CASSSLTGRNSPLHF
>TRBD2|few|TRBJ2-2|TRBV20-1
TGCAGTGCGGTCCATCTGAAATATTTTAGCGGGCAGGACACCGGGGAGCTGTTTTTT
CSAVHLKYFSGQDTGELFF
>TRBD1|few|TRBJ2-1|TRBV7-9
TGTGCCAGCAGCTTAAAAAGGACAGGGATCGATGAGCAGTTCTTC
CASSLKRTGIDEQFF
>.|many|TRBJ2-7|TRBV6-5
TGTGCCAGCAGTTACAACTCCTACGAGCAGTACTTC
CASSYNSYEQYF
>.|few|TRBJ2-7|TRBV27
TGTGCCAGCGGGACAATTCGGGGTGGGCAGTACTTC
CASGTIRGGQYF
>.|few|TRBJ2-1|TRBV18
TGTGCCAGCTCACCAGCGTTTTTGCAGGGATATTACAATGAGCAGTTCTTC
CASSPAFLQGYYNEQFF
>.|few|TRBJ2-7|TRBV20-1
TGCAGTGCTAGAAGAGGACGGGACGAGCAGTACTTC
CSARRGRDEQYF
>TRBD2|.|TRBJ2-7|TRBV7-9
TGTGCCAGCAGCTTCCTAGCGAAGCGGGGGGACTACGAGCAGTACTTC
CASSFLAKRGDYEQYF
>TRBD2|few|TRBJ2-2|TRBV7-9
TGTGCCAGCAGCTTAAGCGGGAGAAGCAGGGAGCTGTTTTTT
CASSLSGRSRELFF
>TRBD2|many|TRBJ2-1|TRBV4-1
TGCGCCAGCAGCCAAGTAAAACTAGCGGGGGCTCTTTCCTACAATGAGCAGTTCTTC
CASSQVKLAGALSYNEQFF
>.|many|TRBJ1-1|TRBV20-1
TGCAGTGCCAAAGACCAGAACATGAACACTGAAGCTTTCTTT
CSAKDQNMNTEAFF
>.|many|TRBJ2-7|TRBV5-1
TGCGCCAGCAGCTACGGTGGCCTAAAAGGAGGCTACGAGCAGTACTTC
CASSYGGLKGGYEQYF
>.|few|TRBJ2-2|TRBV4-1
TGCGCCAGCAGCCAGGGGAGGGAGCTGTTTTTT
CASSQGRELFF
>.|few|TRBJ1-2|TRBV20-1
TGCAGTGTTGCCAGGGATAACTATGGCTACACCTTC
CSVARDNYGYTF
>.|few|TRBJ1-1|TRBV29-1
TGCAGCGTCGGACAGACCGACACTGAAGCTTTCTTT
CSVGQTDTEAFF
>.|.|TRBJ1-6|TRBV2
TGTGCCAGCAGTGGAAGTCGCGGGAGTAATTCACCCCTCCACTTT
CASSGSRGSNSPLHF